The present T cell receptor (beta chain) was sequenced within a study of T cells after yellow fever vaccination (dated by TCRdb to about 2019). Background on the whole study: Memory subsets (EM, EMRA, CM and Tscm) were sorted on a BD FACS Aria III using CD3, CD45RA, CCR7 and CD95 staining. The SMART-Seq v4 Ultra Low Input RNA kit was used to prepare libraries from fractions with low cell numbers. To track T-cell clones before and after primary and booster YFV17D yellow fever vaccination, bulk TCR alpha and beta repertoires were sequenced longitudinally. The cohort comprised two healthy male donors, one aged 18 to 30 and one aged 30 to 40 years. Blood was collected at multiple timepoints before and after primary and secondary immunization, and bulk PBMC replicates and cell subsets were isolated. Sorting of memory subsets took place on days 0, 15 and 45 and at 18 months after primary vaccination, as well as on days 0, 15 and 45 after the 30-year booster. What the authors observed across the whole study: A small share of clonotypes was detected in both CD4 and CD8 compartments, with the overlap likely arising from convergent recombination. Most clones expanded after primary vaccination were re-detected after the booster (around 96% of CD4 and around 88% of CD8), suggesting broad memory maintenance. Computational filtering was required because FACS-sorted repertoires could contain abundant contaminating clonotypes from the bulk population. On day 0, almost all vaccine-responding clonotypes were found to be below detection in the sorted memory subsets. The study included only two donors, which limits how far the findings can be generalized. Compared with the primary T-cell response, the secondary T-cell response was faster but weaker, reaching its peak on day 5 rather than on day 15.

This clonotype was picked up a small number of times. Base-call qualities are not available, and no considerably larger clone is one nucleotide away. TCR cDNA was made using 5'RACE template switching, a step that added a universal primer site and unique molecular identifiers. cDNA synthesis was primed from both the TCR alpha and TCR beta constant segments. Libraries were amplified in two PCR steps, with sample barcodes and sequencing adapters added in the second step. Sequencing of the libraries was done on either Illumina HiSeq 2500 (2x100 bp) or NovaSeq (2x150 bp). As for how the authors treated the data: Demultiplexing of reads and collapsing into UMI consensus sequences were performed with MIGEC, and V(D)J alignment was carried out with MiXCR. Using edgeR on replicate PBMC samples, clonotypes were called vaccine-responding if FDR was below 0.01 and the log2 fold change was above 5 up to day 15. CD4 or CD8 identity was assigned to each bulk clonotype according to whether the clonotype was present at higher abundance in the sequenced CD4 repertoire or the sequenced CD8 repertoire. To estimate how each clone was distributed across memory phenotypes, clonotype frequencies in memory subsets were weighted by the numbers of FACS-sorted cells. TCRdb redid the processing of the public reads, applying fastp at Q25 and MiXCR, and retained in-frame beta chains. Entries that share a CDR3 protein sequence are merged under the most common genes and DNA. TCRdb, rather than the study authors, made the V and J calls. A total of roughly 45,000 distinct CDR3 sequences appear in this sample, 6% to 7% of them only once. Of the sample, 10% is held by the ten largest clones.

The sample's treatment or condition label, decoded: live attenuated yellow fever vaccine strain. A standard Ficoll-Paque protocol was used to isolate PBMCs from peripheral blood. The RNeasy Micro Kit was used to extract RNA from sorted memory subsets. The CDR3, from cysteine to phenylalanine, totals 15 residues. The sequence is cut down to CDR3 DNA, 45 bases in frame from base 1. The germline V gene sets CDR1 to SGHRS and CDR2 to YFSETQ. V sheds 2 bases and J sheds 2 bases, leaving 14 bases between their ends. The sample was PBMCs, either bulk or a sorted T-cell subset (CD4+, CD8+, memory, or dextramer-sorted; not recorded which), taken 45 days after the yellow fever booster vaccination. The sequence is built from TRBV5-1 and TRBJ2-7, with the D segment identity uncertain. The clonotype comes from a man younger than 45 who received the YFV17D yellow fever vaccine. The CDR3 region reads CASSLAGPGPYEQYF. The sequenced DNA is TGCGCCAGCAGCTTAGCCGGGCCCGGACCCTACGAGCAGTACTTC.